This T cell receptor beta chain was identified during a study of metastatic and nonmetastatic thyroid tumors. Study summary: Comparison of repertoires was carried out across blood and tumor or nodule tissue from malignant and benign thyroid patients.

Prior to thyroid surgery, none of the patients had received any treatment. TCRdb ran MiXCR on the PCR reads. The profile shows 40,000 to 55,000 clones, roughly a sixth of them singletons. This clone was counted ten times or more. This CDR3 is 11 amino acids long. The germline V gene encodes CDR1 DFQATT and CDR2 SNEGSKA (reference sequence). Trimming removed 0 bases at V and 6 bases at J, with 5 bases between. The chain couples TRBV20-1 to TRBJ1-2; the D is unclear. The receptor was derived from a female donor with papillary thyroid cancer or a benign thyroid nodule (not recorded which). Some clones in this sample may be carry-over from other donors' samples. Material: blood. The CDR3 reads CSARDRDGYTF. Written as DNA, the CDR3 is TGCAGTGCTAGAGACCGCGATGGCTACACCTTC.